One sample yielded the 5 T cell receptor beta chains listed below, sequenced in a study of cytomegalovirus exposure and HLA in healthy donors. The table came from immunoSEQ multiplex PCR; TCRdb's copy has only in-frame clones and leaves some out. This table has tens of thousands of clones, 80% to 90% appearing once. Sample: PBMCs. These receptors all stem from a woman aged 18-29 years in good health and CMV-seronegative.

The chain couples TRBV18 to TRBJ1-5, with 8 bases identical to TRBD1. V lost 3 bases to trimming and J lost 1 base; unmatched junction nucleotides: 5. Germline CDR1 is KGHSH and CDR2 is LQKENI. The CDR3 has 16 residues. The CDR3 region is CASSPDPGGSNQPQHF. The CDR3 region has the DNA TGTGCCAGCTCACCGGACCCAGGGGGCAGCAATCAGCCCCAGCATTTT.

The chain combines TRBV6-1 with TRBJ2-1, with 8 bases that match TRBD2. In germline, CDR1 is MNHNS, CDR2 SASEGT. V lost 3 bases, J lost 0 bases, and 1 base stayed unmatched. The CDR3 runs to 15 residues. CDR3 protein: CASSDAGGSYNEQFF. The CDR3 region has the DNA TGTGCCAGCAGTGACGCGGGGGGCTCCTACAATGAGCAGTTCTTC.

Points on this clone: One end of the junction does not line up with germline, which may come from a read error. This chain connects TRBV27 to TRBJ1-1; D may be TRBD1 (6 bases). The V gene's germline CDR1 is MNHEY and CDR2 SMNVEV (reference sequence). The CDR3 contains 14 residues. The DNA of the CDR3 is TGTGCCAGCAGTCAACAGGGATTGAACACTGAAACTTTCTTT. It is translated as CASSQQGLNTETFF.

This clone was detected once. The chain has TRBV6-5 and TRBJ2-7, with a possible D match to TRBD2 (6 bases). Trimming pared 6 bases from V and 4 bases from J, leaving 19 bases between. The germline V gene encodes CDR1 MNHEY and CDR2 SVGAGI. The CDR3 sequence is 15 residues long. This CDR3 is CASSWSGLSPYEQYF. DNA of the CDR3: TGTGCCAGCAGCTGGTCGGGACTTTCCCCGTACGAGCAGTACTTC.

The chain has TRBV2 and TRBJ1-1; TRBD1 matches 11 bases. This CDR3 is built from 16 residues. Germline-derived CDR1 and CDR2 are SNHLY and FYNNEI. V trimming: 6 bases; J trimming: 6 bases; junction bases outside the gene matches: 12. The CDR3 DNA is TGTGCCAGCAGGGGGACAGGGGGAACTCTCTTCTCTGAAGCTTTCTTT. It codes for CASRGTGGTLFSEAFF.